Listed below are T cell receptor beta chains from one sample, sequenced in a study of Ad26.COV2.S vaccination and SARS-CoV-2 variants. Sequencing used immunoSEQ multiplex PCR; TCRdb keeps in-frame clones, though not all of them. The sample shows fewer than 400,000 clones, 70% to 90% of them seen only once. Sequences were derived from peripheral blood, sampled in a trial of Ad26.COV2.S vaccine versus placebo. The origin of the receptors is a person aged 18-65 years who received the Ad26.COV2.S COVID-19 vaccine or a placebo. The CDR3 runs from the conserved cysteine through the conserved F or W. The order of the fields is V gene, clone size, CDR3 protein. Only some rows state a clone size, as once, few, many or a class for expanded clones.

v_gene: TRBV2
abundance: NA
CDR3aa: CASPRVAGGKDTQYF

v_gene: TRBV4-2
abundance: once
CDR3aa: CASSQGLTGTGDPTGELFF

v_gene: TRBV5-5
abundance: NA
CDR3aa: CASSLDGAGANVLTF

v_gene: TRBV15
abundance: NA
CDR3aa: CATSRARLTNYGYTF

v_gene: TRBV10-3
abundance: NA
CDR3aa: CAISETPGSGNTIYF

v_gene: TRBV5-1
abundance: NA
CDR3aa: CASSLVGLAGSNEQFF

v_gene: TRBV11-2
abundance: NA
CDR3aa: CASSLGGGHSGETQYF

v_gene: TRBV3-1/TRBV3-2
abundance: NA
CDR3aa: CASSQDGGGTDTQYF

v_gene: TRBV7-3
abundance: NA
CDR3aa: CASSQGMGAQETQYF

v_gene: TRBV6-1
abundance: NA
CDR3aa: CASSEGQARRYGYTF

v_gene: TRBV24-1
abundance: NA
CDR3aa: CATSDFFGELFF

v_gene: TRBV3-1/TRBV3-2
abundance: NA
CDR3aa: CASSQDRMGSGGTEAFF

v_gene: TRBV14
abundance: NA
CDR3aa: CASSSGYSPLHF

v_gene: TRBV7-8
abundance: NA
CDR3aa: CASSLVGAGVAEKLFF

v_gene: TRBV20-1
abundance: NA
CDR3aa: CSASGQNTGELFF

v_gene: TRBV5-1
abundance: NA
CDR3aa: CASSLPGQGLNEQFF

v_gene: TRBV7-2
abundance: NA
CDR3aa: CASSLAQGLTGELFF

v_gene: TRBV4-1
abundance: NA
CDR3aa: CASSQEGVADNQPQHF

v_gene: TRBV19
abundance: NA
CDR3aa: CASSMISGRTDTQYF

v_gene: TRBV18
abundance: NA
CDR3aa: CASSRQGDQPQHF